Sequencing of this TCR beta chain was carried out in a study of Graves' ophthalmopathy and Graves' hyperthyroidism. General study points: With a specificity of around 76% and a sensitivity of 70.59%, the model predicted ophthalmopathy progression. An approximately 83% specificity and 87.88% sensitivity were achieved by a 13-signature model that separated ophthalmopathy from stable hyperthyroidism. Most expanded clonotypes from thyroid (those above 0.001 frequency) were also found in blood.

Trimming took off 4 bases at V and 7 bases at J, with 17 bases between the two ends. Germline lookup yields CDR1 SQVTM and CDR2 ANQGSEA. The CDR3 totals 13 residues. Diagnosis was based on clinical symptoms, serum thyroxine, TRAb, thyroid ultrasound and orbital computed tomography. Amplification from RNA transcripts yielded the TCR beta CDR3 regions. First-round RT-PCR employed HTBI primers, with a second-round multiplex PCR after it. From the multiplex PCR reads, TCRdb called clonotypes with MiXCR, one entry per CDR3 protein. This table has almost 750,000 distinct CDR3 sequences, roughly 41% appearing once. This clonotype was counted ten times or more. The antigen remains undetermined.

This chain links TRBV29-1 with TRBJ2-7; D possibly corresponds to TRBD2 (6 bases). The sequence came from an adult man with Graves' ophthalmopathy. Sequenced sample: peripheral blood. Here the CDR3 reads CSVGLGRGGEQYF. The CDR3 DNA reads TGCAGCGTTGGACTAGGACGGGGCGGGGAGCAGTACTTC.